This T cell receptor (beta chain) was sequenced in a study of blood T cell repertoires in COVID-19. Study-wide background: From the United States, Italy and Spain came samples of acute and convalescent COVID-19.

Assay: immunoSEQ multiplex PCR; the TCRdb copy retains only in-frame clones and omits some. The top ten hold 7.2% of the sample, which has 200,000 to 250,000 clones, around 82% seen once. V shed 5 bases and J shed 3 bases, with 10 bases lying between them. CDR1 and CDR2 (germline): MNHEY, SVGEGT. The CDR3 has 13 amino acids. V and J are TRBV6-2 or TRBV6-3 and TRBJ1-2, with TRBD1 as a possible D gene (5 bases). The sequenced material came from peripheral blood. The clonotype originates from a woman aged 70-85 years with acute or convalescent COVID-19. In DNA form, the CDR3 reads TGTGCCAGCAGTGAGCCGACAGACTATGGCTACACCTTC. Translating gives CASSEPTDYGYTF.